This section outlines one T cell receptor (beta chain) sequence together with its context. The data originate from a study of blood T cell repertoires in COVID-19. Study at large: The study drew acute and convalescent COVID-19 samples from the United States, Italy and Spain. In each case, the material was cDNA or gDNA derived from T cells, B-cell-depleted T cells, or PBMCs.

Source study methods: Estimation of nucleated cell counts relied on the amplification of reference gene primers. TCRdb keeps only in-frame clones here, not all; method: immunoSEQ multiplex PCR. V and J calls and clone size are those listed in that table; D and trimming were worked out from the DNA. Among 330,000 or so clones listed, roughly 89% were seen once. Seattle patients were enrolled while actively infected and followed longitudinally. Germline CDR1 and CDR2: SGHVS and FQNEAQ. Trimming cost V 4 bases and J 2 bases; bases outside gene matches: 8. CDR3 length equals 15 residues. This TCR derives from a man between 25 and 39 years old with COVID-19, enrolled during active disease. The chain joins TRBV7-8 to TRBJ2-7, with TRBD1 identical over 7 bases. Sequencing was done on a sample of peripheral blood. CDR3 bases: TGTGCCAGCAGCTCAGACGGGACAGTCACCTACGAGCAGTACTTC. This encodes CASSSDGTVTYEQYF. The complete variable domain, with remaining parts taken from reference TRBV7-8 and TRBJ2-7, reads GAGVSQSPRYKVAKRGQDVALRCDPISGHVSLFWYQQALGQGPEFLTYFQNEAQLDKSGLPSDRFFAERPEGSVSTLKIQRTQQEDSAVYLCASSSDGTVTYEQYFGPGTRLTVT.